The subject of this entry is one T cell receptor (beta chain). Its antigen is still unknown. No per-base quality is available; no much larger clone lies one base away. The intended sense of this specimen's time point label: peripheral blood 12 weeks after first pembrolizumab dose. Mismatch repair deficiency in every enrolled patient was established by polymerase chain reaction or immunohistochemistry. TCR sequencing was performed for a few patients who responded to pembrolizumab therapy. Pembrolizumab PD-1 blockade was prospectively tested in advanced mismatch repair-deficient cancers, regardless of tissue of origin, in the phase II trial. Peripheral blood T cell samples were gathered serially, both before PD-1 blockade started and at multiple time points afterward. The timing of each blood sample was reported as weeks after the first dose of pembrolizumab. The source of the sample is a study of PD-1 blockade in mismatch repair-deficient tumors (TCRdb year 2017). Context from the whole study: Between September 2013 and late 2016, 80 to 90 consecutive patients with around 11 mismatch repair-deficient cancer types, all previously treated and progressing, were enrolled in the trial. Tumor-associated T cell clones were tracked in the peripheral blood of patients responding to PD-1 blockade by deep sequencing of TCR CDR3 regions.

Based on the germline V gene, the CDR1 and CDR2 sequences are KGHSH and LQKENI. The CDR3 goes from the cysteine to the phenylalanine over 18 residues. Here the CDR3 DNA is all that survives: 54 bases in frame from base 1. Trimming at the junction amounts to 3 bases on V and 7 bases on J, and the germline ends lie 27 bases apart. On the study overall, not on this receptor specifically: After pembrolizumab, tumor-resident clones, which were often undetectable in blood before treatment, expanded rapidly and then contracted, generally ahead of radiologic responses.

The library was built by means of the immunoSEQ multiplex PCR assay. TCRdb took this table from immuneACCESS and kept in-frame rearrangements with V and J called. Such tables lack part of the clones; where checked against another copy, unresolved V genes explain under half of the gap, and the rest is unexplained. Counted in this sample were some 84,000 clones; 81% of them appeared once. The ten largest clones capture around 2.6% of the sample. This TCR came from an adult with mismatch repair-deficient cancer. Source: peripheral blood, taken 12 weeks after starting pembrolizumab. This chain joins TRBV18 to TRBJ1-2; the D region possibly corresponds to TRBD1 (6 bases align). The DNA reads TGTGCCAGCTCACCCTCTCAGGGGTTCCCGGCCCACACTGGTGGCTACACCTTC. It translates to CASSPSQGFPAHTGGYTF.